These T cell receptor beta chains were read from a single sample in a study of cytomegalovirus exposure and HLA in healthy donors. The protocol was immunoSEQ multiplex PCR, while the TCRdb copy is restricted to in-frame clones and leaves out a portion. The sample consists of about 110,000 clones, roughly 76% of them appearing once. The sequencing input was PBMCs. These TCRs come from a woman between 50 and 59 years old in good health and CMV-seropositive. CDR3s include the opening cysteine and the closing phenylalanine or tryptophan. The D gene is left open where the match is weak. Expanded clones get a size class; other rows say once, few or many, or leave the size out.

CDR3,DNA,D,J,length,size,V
CASKSRKNTIYF,TGTGCCAGCAAGTCCAGAAAAAACACCATATATTTT,-,TRBJ1-3,12,-,TRBV6-5
CASSVSQGETQYF,TGTGCCAGCAGCGTGAGCCAGGGAGAGACCCAGTACTTC,-,TRBJ2-5,13,few,TRBV9
CASSLVYPTNEKLFF,TGTGCCAGCAGCTTGGTTTATCCAACTAATGAAAAACTGTTTTTT,-,TRBJ1-4,15,-,TRBV5-4
CASSTEGQGYHEQYF,TGTGCCAGCAGCACCGAGGGACAGGGTTACCACGAGCAGTACTTC,TRBD1,TRBJ2-7,15,-,TRBV7-2
CASSSLGLTSTDTQYF,TGTGCCAGCAGCTCCTTAGGACTAACTAGCACAGATACGCAGTATTTT,-,TRBJ2-3,16,few,TRBV5-6
CASSQTLRLAGNNEQFF,TGCGCCAGCAGCCAAACCCTCAGACTAGCGGGTAACAATGAGCAGTTCTTC,TRBD2,TRBJ2-1,17,-,TRBV4-3
CASSLWNWDRGAYYRPTKQETQYF,TGTGCCAGCAGTTTATGGAACTGGGACAGGGGGGCATACTATCGCCCCACAAAACAAGAGACCCAGTACTTC,TRBD1,TRBJ2-5,24,-,TRBV27
CASSEEEWRGGGNEQFF,TGTGCCAGCAGCGAAGAGGAGTGGCGGGGGGGCGGAAATGAGCAGTTCTTC,TRBD2,TRBJ2-1,17,-,TRBV7-6
CASSQPPGLAGYGETQYF,TGCGCCAGCAGCCAACCCCCGGGACTAGCGGGGTACGGGGAGACCCAGTACTTC,TRBD2,TRBJ2-5,18,few,TRBV4-1
CASSQFGGRIQPQHF,TGCGCCAGCAGCCAATTCGGGGGGCGAATACAGCCCCAGCATTTT,-,TRBJ1-5,15,-,TRBV4-1
CASSEQGPLFCEQYF,TGTGCCAGCAGCGAACAGGGACCGCTCTTCTGCGAGCAGTACTTC,-,TRBJ2-7,15,-,TRBV7-3
CASSSGTSGADTQYF,TGTGCCAGCAGCTCCGGGACTAGCGGCGCAGATACGCAGTATTTT,TRBD2,TRBJ2-3,15,-,TRBV7-3
CASSLSGNTEAFF,TGTGCCAGCAGCTTGAGTGGGAACACTGAAGCTTTCTTT,-,TRBJ1-1,13,-,TRBV7-6
CASSQDRDSRTYEQYF,TGCGCCAGCAGCCAAGACCGGGACAGCCGAACCTACGAGCAGTACTTC,TRBD1,TRBJ2-7,16,-,TRBV4-3
CASSAGPTGSTEAFF,TGTGCCAGCAGCGCTGGACCGACAGGGAGTACTGAAGCTTTCTTT,TRBD1,TRBJ1-1,15,-,TRBV9
CASIEGGGRYNEQFF,TGTGCCAGCATCGAGGGGGGGGGCAGATACAATGAGCAGTTCTTC,-,TRBJ2-1,15,once,TRBV6-6
CASSEGERTEAFF,TGTGCCAGCAGTGAAGGAGAGAGGACTGAAGCTTTCTTT,-,TRBJ1-1,13,-,TRBV2
CASSKGTEMNTEAFF,TGTGCCAGCAGCAAAGGGACAGAGATGAACACTGAAGCTTTCTTT,-,TRBJ1-1,15,-,TRBV21-1
CASTTDRVYGYTF,TGTGCCAGTACCACGGACAGGGTCTATGGCTACACCTTC,TRBD1,TRBJ1-2,13,-,TRBV19
CASSVGTADTQYF,TGTGCCAGCAGCGTAGGGACAGCAGATACGCAGTATTTT,-,TRBJ2-3,13,-,TRBV9
CASRPVLAGGFGRTDTQYF,TGTGCCAGTAGACCCGTACTAGCGGGAGGGTTTGGGAGGACAGATACGCAGTATTTT,TRBD2,TRBJ2-3,19,-,TRBV19
CASILRPGQNTEAFF,TGTGCCAGCATCCTCAGGCCAGGGCAGAACACTGAAGCTTTCTTT,-,TRBJ1-1,15,-,TRBV27
CASSPPRGAPNTEAFF,TGTGCCAGCAGCCCCCCCAGGGGCGCACCGAACACTGAAGCTTTCTTT,-,TRBJ1-1,16,-,TRBV11-3
CASSSDRGPTEAFF,TGTGCCAGCTCATCGGACAGGGGGCCCACTGAAGCTTTCTTT,TRBD1,TRBJ1-1,14,-,TRBV18
CASSPNREMNTEAFF,TGTGCCAGCTCACCGAACAGGGAAATGAACACTGAAGCTTTCTTT,-,TRBJ1-1,15,few,TRBV18
CASSLAGTGWTDTQYF,TGTGCCAGCAGCTTGGCCGGGACAGGGTGGACAGATACGCAGTATTTT,TRBD1,TRBJ2-3,16,once,TRBV5-4
CASSVQDKNYGYTF,TGTGCCAGCTCGGTACAGGACAAGAACTATGGCTACACCTTC,-,TRBJ1-2,14,-,TRBV18
CASSLEAGGPYEQYF,TGTGCCAGCAGCTTAGAAGCGGGGGGGCCCTACGAGCAGTACTTC,TRBD2,TRBJ2-7,15,-,TRBV7-2
CASTTDSDTQYF,TGTGCCAGCACCACCGACTCAGATACGCAGTATTTT,-,TRBJ2-3,12,-,TRBV7-9
CASSAHGATNEKLFF,TGTGCCAGCAGTGCCCACGGAGCAACTAATGAAAAACTGTTTTTT,-,TRBJ1-4,15,-,TRBV2
CASSLGENQPQHF,TGTGCCAGCAGCTTAGGGGAGAATCAGCCCCAGCATTTT,-,TRBJ1-5,13,-,TRBV7-3
CASSETLDRVKKTQYF,TGTGCCAGCAGTGAGACGTTGGACAGGGTCAAAAAGACCCAGTACTTC,TRBD1,TRBJ2-5,16,-,TRBV2
CATSRGGTSLHNEQFF,TGTGCCACCAGCAGAGGCGGGACTAGCCTCCATAATGAGCAGTTCTTC,TRBD2,TRBJ2-1,16,-,TRBV15
CASSVEDFGMNTGELFF,TGTGCCAGCAGCGTAGAAGACTTCGGGATGAACACCGGGGAGCTGTTTTTT,-,TRBJ2-2,17,-,TRBV9
CASSAENPSGGYYEQYF,TGTGCCAGCAGTGCGGAGAACCCCAGCGGGGGCTACTACGAGCAGTACTTC,TRBD2,TRBJ2-7,17,-,TRBV2
CASSWRQGGRHEQYF,TGTGCCAGCAGCTGGAGACAGGGGGGCCGACACGAGCAGTACTTC,TRBD1,TRBJ2-7,15,-,TRBV7-9
CASSLGGLGKNSQYF,TGTGCCAGCAGCCTGGGCGGGCTGGGCAAAAACAGTCAGTACTTC,-,TRBJ2-4,15,once,TRBV5-5
CASSPGTALAKNSQYF,TGTGCCAGCAGCCCAGGGACAGCGTTAGCCAAAAACAGTCAGTACTTC,TRBD1,TRBJ2-4,16,-,TRBV7-3
CASSPSTGGSPLHF,TGTGCCAGCAGTCCCTCGACAGGGGGTTCACCCCTCCACTTT,TRBD1,TRBJ1-6,14,-,TRBV2
CASSWGQGNTGELFF,TGTGCCAGCAGTTGGGGACAGGGGAACACCGGGGAGCTGTTTTTT,TRBD1,TRBJ2-2,15,-,TRBV6-5
CASSLQGAGELFF,TGCGCCAGCAGCTTACAGGGAGCTGGGGAGCTGTTTTTT,-,TRBJ2-2,13,-,TRBV5-1
CSGKVAGKASTDTQYF,TGCAGCGGGAAGGTAGCGGGTAAGGCTAGCACAGATACGCAGTATTTT,TRBD2,TRBJ2-3,16,-,TRBV29-1
CASSPGGQGKAGELFF,TGTGCCAGCAGCCCGGGGGGACAGGGTAAAGCCGGGGAGCTGTTTTTT,TRBD1,TRBJ2-2,16,-,TRBV5-4
CASSNDGSTGELFF,TGCGCCAGCAGCAACGATGGGAGCACCGGGGAGCTGTTTTTT,-,TRBJ2-2,14,-,TRBV5-1
CASSFQGGNSPLHF,TGTGCCAGCAGCTTCCAGGGAGGCAATTCACCCCTCCACTTT,-,TRBJ1-6,14,-,TRBV7-8
CASSEASGDPRELFF,TGTGCCAGCAGTGAAGCTAGCGGGGATCCTCGGGAGCTGTTTTTT,TRBD2,TRBJ2-2,15,-,TRBV6-4
CATSSIHPSTEAFF,TGTGCCACCAGCAGCATTCACCCGAGCACTGAAGCTTTCTTT,-,TRBJ1-1,14,-,TRBV15
CASSPILGGGAKNIQYF,TGTGCCAGCAGCCCCATCTTGGGAGGGGGAGCCAAAAACATTCAGTACTTC,-,TRBJ2-4,17,few,TRBV5-8
CASRQGLETQYF,TGTGCCAGCAGGCAGGGATTAGAGACCCAGTACTTC,-,TRBJ2-5,12,-,TRBV6-5
CASSREVAGGETQYF,TGTGCCAGCTCACGAGAGGTAGCGGGAGGTGAGACCCAGTACTTC,TRBD2,TRBJ2-5,15,-,TRBV18
CASSDGTPSSGANVLTF,TGTGCCAGCAGTGACGGGACTCCTAGCTCTGGGGCCAACGTCCTGACTTTC,-,TRBJ2-6,17,-,TRBV28
CASSQGTSGVADTQYF,TGCGCCAGCAGCCAAGGGACTAGCGGGGTGGCAGATACGCAGTATTTT,TRBD2,TRBJ2-3,16,-,TRBV4-3
CASSDSERGGREQFF,TGTGCCAGCAGTGACTCGGAGCGGGGGGGCCGAGAGCAGTTCTTC,TRBD2,TRBJ2-1,15,few,TRBV6-4
CASSIGGTDTQYF,TGTGCCAGCAGCATCGGGGGTACAGATACGCAGTATTTT,-,TRBJ2-3,13,-,TRBV9
CASSYGSNEKLFF,TGTGCCAGCAGTTACGGGTCTAATGAAAAACTGTTTTTT,-,TRBJ1-4,13,-,TRBV5-6
CASSYGDGTEAFF,TGTGCCAGCAGTTACGGAGACGGTACTGAAGCTTTCTTT,-,TRBJ1-1,13,-,TRBV6-5
CASSQTPGGGGTEAFF,TGCGCCAGCAGCCAAACCCCCGGGGGGGGTGGGACTGAAGCTTTCTTT,-,TRBJ1-1,16,-,TRBV4-3
CSASIQKQFF,TGCAGTGCTAGTATCCAGAAGCAGTTCTTC,-,TRBJ2-1,10,-,TRBV20-1